The clone carrying this T cell receptor (beta chain) was detected a few times. Its target is not known. TCRdb re-derived calls from the RT-PCR reads in MiXCR, one entry per CDR3 protein. The profile shows 530,000 or so distinct CDR3 sequences, around 15% of them singletons. This entry is derived from a study of response to subunit inactivated influenza vaccine. Study-wide findings and caveats: Authors suggested that a seasonal influenza vaccination recruits few new T cells each time.

Looked up from germline, CDR1 is LNHDA and CDR2 is SQIVND (reference sequence). V was clipped by 5 bases and J by 8 bases, with 15 bases between them. This CDR3 spans 13 amino acids. Specimen: PBMCs from blood, collected roughly 12 days after vaccination. This receptor was taken from a middle-aged man who received an inactivated influenza vaccine. The chain is built from TRBV19 and TRBJ1-1; D not resolved. For the CDR3, the DNA is TGTGCCAGTAGTTTCCGCGGCGGGTTAGAAGCTTTCTTT. It translates to CASSFRGGLEAFF.